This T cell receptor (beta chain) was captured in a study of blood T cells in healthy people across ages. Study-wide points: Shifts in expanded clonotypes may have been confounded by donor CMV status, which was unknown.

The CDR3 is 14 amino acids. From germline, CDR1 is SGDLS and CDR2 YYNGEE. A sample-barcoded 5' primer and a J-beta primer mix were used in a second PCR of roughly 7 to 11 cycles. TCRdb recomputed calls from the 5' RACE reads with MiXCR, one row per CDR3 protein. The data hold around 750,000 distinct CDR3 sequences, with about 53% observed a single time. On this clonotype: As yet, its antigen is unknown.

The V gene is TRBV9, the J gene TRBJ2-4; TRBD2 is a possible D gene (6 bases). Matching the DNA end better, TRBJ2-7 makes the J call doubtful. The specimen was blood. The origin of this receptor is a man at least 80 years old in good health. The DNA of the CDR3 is TGTGCCAGCAGCGTCGGAGGGAGGTCCACCGAGCAGTACTTC. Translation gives CASSVGGRSTEQYF.